This T cell receptor beta chain emerged from a study of cytomegalovirus exposure and HLA in healthy donors. Looking at the study overall: In an early release, HLA-typed donors contributed approximately 82 million unique TCR sequences.

This clone was counted a few times. Its antigen is unknown. Germline assignment: CDR1 MRHNA and CDR2 SNTAGT. This CDR3 contains 16 residues. V was clipped by 3 bases and J by 4 bases; unmatched bases: 6. Study-wide results and limits: The study recorded over 150 TCR beta chains that were cytomegalovirus-associated.

Amplification used 60 Vbeta primers and 13 Jbeta primers. Generated by immunoSEQ multiplex PCR, the TCRdb table keeps only in-frame clones and is missing some. This table holds roughly 110,000 clones, around 77% found once. The gene calls are TRBV6-4 and TRBJ2-3; TRBD2 matches at 11 bases. The sequence was collected from a man aged 40-55 years in good health and CMV-seropositive. Specimen: PBMCs. The CDR3, as DNA: TGTGCCAGCAGTGAAAAAACTAGCGGGGGTTCAGATACGCAGTATTTT. Translating gives CASSEKTSGGSDTQYF.